These 9 T cell receptor beta chains were sequenced from one sample in a study of T cell responses to AZD1222 COVID-19 vaccine. Profiling relied on immunoSEQ multiplex PCR, and the TCRdb table lists in-frame clones only, not all of them. In the table there are about 100,000 clones, 88% of which are singletons. Material: peripheral blood, obtained on day 0 of AZD1222 vaccination. The receptors shown here come from an adult in good health.

This sequence joins TRBV7-8 and TRBJ2-7, with TRBD1 as a possible D gene (6 bases). CDR3 length equals 14 residues. Trimming removed 5 bases at V and 5 bases at J, with 16 bases between. CDR1 SGHVS and CDR2 FQNEAQ come from the germline V gene. The CDR3 nucleotides read TGTGCCAGCAGCCTAAACACAGGGTACGACGAGCAGTACTTC. Translation gives CASSLNTGYDEQYF.

This clone was recorded once. V and J are TRBV7-2 and TRBJ1-2, with D unresolved. Trimming took off 3 bases at V and 0 bases at J, with 8 bases between the two ends. The CDR3 contains 14 residues. The germline gives CDR1 SGHTA, CDR2 FQGNSA. The CDR3 coding sequence is TGTGCCAGCAGCTTTACGGAAACTAACTATGGCTACACCTTC. As protein: CASSFTETNYGYTF.

The chain carries TRBV28 and TRBJ2-1; 9 bases match TRBD1. There are 15 residues in the CDR3. V dropped 5 bases and J dropped 2; count of bases not matched to a gene: 4. Germline values: CDR1 MDHEN, CDR2 SYDVKM. The CDR3 is CASSKNRGPYNEQFF. CDR3 nucleotide sequence: TGTGCCAGCAGTAAAAACAGGGGGCCCTACAATGAGCAGTTCTTC.

The rearrangement uses TRBV4-1 and TRBJ2-1; D unresolved. CDR1 is MGHRA, CDR2 YSYEKL, per germline. V was pared by 0 bases and J by 7 bases, with 13 bases between. This CDR3 contains 15 residues. DNA of the CDR3: TGCGCCAGCAGCCAAGAGGGGTGGAAAAGGAATGAGCAGTTCTTC. Protein product: CASSQEGWKRNEQFF.

In its sample, this clone was seen once. The rearrangement joins TRBV2 to TRBJ1-1; 10 nucleotides line up with TRBD1. Germline V lookup: CDR1 SNHLY, CDR2 FYNNEI. The CDR3 spans 15 residues. The trim removed 2 bases at V and 6 bases at J, leaving 6 bases unmatched. This CDR3 reads CASSELETGGSEAFF. The CDR3 nucleotides read TGTGCCAGCAGTGAACTCGAGACAGGGGGCTCTGAAGCTTTCTTT.

The chain couples TRBV7-9 to TRBJ2-5; a possible D gene is TRBD1 (5 bases). This CDR3 has 12 residues. V was shortened by 6 bases and J by 12 bases, with 17 bases between the two germline ends. Looked up from germline, CDR1 is SEHNR and CDR2 is FQNEAQ (reference sequence). The CDR3 DNA sequence: TGTGCCAGCAGTACTTTAGGGGCTGATAAGTACTTC. Its translation is CASSTLGADKYF.

The CDR3 is CASSQVRGQWDTQYF. CDR3 nucleotide sequence: TGTGCCAGCAGCCAAGTAAGGGGGCAATGGGATACGCAGTATTTT. This chain links TRBV3-1 (or the pseudogene TRBV3-2) with TRBJ2-3; 7 nucleotides match TRBD1. The V gene's germline CDR1 is LGHDT and CDR2 YNNKEL (reference sequence). The CDR3 extends over 15 amino acids. V lost 1 base and J lost 6; bases outside the gene matches: 7.

J is TRBJ2-2 and V is TRBV27; D may be TRBD2 (6 bases). The CDR3 consists of 19 residues. Germline CDR1 MNHEY, CDR2 SMNVEV (reference sequence). V lost 3 bases and J lost 7, with 27 bases in between. The CDR3, as DNA: TGTGCCAGCAGTTTGCGGGTGTGGATGGAGGGGCTAAAGGGCGGGGAGCTGTTTTTT. This gives the protein CASSLRVWMEGLKGGELFF.

The gene calls are TRBV19 and TRBJ1-2; D remains ambiguous. The germline CDR1 and CDR2 sequences are LNHDA and SQIVND (reference sequence). V lost 6 bases and J 0 bases, leaving 14 bases between the germline ends. This CDR3 comprises 15 residues. As DNA, the CDR3 is TGTGCCAGTAGGCCTAAGTTAGCCTCTAACTATGGCTACACCTTC. Translation: CASRPKLASNYGYTF. Full variable domain (rest looked up from reference TRBV19 and TRBJ1-2): DGGITQSPKYLFRKEGQNVTLSCEQNLNHDAMYWYRQDPGQGLRLIYYSQIVNDFQKGDIAEGYSVSREKKESFPLTVTSAQKNPTAFYLCASRPKLASNYGYTFGSGTRLTVV.